The 5 T cell receptor beta chains below were found in one sample sequenced in a study of cytomegalovirus exposure and HLA in healthy donors (dated by TCRdb to 2016 to 2017). Library construction relied on the immunoSEQ multiplex PCR assay. A mixture of 60 forward primers for TCR Vbeta segments and 13 reverse primers for TCR Jbeta segments was used in the multiplex PCR. Here the immuneACCESS table is served through TCRdb, limited to in-frame sequences with V and J called. Missing clones are a known gap in these copies; in checked studies unresolved V genes cover under half, and the rest lacks a known reason. In this sample the table shows 170,000 or so clones, roughly 80% of which occur a single time. The biggest ten clones account for around 0.41% of the sample. The sequenced sample consisted of PBMCs. The source of these receptors is a boy between 2 and 15 years old in good health and CMV-seronegative.

V is TRBV27 and J is TRBJ2-1, with D unclear. Per germline, CDR1 MNHEY and CDR2 SMNVEV (reference sequence). V was cut by 6 bases and J by 4 bases, with 10 bases left in between. This CDR3 is 13 amino acids long. The CDR3 reads CASRLANYNEQFF. The CDR3 nucleotides read TGTGCCAGCAGGCTTGCGAATTACAATGAGCAGTTCTTC.

This chain links TRBV7-8 with TRBJ2-7; 9 nucleotides match TRBD1. From germline, CDR1 is SGHVS and CDR2 FQNEAQ. With 0 bases clipped from V and 5 bases from J, the junction kept 8 bases outside the gene matches. This CDR3 comprises 16 residues. CDR3 residues: CASSLAPGQGVDEQYF. The CDR3 DNA sequence: TGTGCCAGCAGCTTAGCGCCGGGACAGGGAGTCGACGAGCAGTACTTC.

This chain uses TRBV5-1 with TRBJ2-1, with a possible D match to TRBD1 (5 bases). This CDR3 contains 13 residues. Trimming took 2 bases from V and 5 from J, leaving 8 bases between them. Looked up from germline, CDR1 is SGHRS and CDR2 is YFSETQ. The CDR3 sequence: CASSLATDNEQFF. The CDR3 region has the DNA TGCGCCAGCAGCTTAGCGACAGACAATGAGCAGTTCTTC.

The V gene is TRBV7-8, the J gene TRBJ1-1; perhaps TRBD1 as D (5 bases). Trimming shortened V by 4 bases and J by 5 bases, and 14 bases separated the two germline ends. The germline gives CDR1 SGHVS, CDR2 FQNEAQ. This CDR3 has 14 amino acids. In DNA, the CDR3 is TGTGCCAGCAGCTGGACGCGGGGGGGGACTGAAGCTTTCTTT. Its protein is CASSWTRGGTEAFF.

The rearrangement uses TRBV7-9 and TRBJ2-7; 10 positions match TRBD2. The V segment lost 5 bases and the J segment 0 bases; nucleotides outside the gene matches: 7. CDR1 is SEHNR and CDR2 is FQNEAQ in the germline V gene (reference sequence). CDR3 length: 16 amino acids. The CDR3 DNA reads TGTGCCAGCAGCCCACCTAGCGGGAGATACTCCTACGAGCAGTACTTC. It specifies CASSPPSGRYSYEQYF.